The rows below give T cell receptor beta chains drawn from one sample of a study of T cell changes during pregnancy in multiple sclerosis. Profiled with immunoSEQ multiplex PCR; TCRdb holds only in-frame clones, not every one. Of approximately 110,000 clones in the sample, around 90% were seen once. The sample was peripheral blood, taken in the third trimester of pregnancy. The receptors come from a female donor with multiple sclerosis, enrolled in a pregnancy study. Both conserved end residues are part of each CDR3. The D gene is left open where the match is weak. Part of the rows lack a size; the others show once, few, many or a class for expanded clones.

J gene | D gene | V gene | clone size | CDR3 protein | CDR3 DNA
TRBJ2-5 | TRBD1 | TRBV6-1 | once | CASIFRDRGIGTQYF | TGTGCCAGCATATTCCGGGACAGAGGAATTGGGACCCAGTACTTC
TRBJ1-2 | - | TRBV19 | - | CASSNTGTNYGYTF | TGTGCCAGTAGTAACACAGGGACTAACTATGGCTACACCTTC
TRBJ2-2 | - | TRBV4-1 | - | CASSQDREFSGELFF | TGCGCCAGCAGCCAAGACAGGGAATTTTCCGGGGAGCTGTTTTTT
TRBJ1-4 | TRBD1 | TRBV27 | few | CASRVRDRINEKLFF | TGTGCCAGCAGGGTCCGGGACAGGATTAATGAAAAACTGTTTTTT
TRBJ1-5 | - | TRBV19 | - | CASTPSVGAGSNQPQHF | TGTGCCAGTACCCCCAGCGTGGGGGCAGGTAGCAATCAGCCCCAGCATTTT
TRBJ1-1 | TRBD1 | TRBV5-3 | - | CARSLGQGSEAFF | TGTGCCAGAAGCTTGGGACAGGGATCTGAAGCTTTCTTT
TRBJ2-7 | - | TRBV7-8 | - | CASSLSIQGGTEEQYF | TGTGCCAGCAGCTTAAGCATCCAGGGGGGCACGGAAGAGCAGTACTTC
TRBJ1-4 | - | TRBV7-9 | - | CASSSARGAGAEKLFF | TGTGCCAGCAGCTCAGCCCGGGGCGCAGGGGCTGAAAAACTGTTTTTT
TRBJ2-1 | TRBD2 | TRBV7-2 | - | CASSLGPAGAYNEQFF | TGTGCCAGCAGCTTAGGTCCAGCGGGGGCCTACAATGAGCAGTTCTTC
TRBJ2-7 | - | TRBV6-1 | - | CASSPLATVSYEQYF | TGTGCCAGCAGCCCCTTAGCGACGGTCTCCTACGAGCAGTACTTC
TRBJ1-5 | TRBD1 | TRBV2 | few | CASRADRVSNQPQHF | TGTGCCAGCAGGGCAGACAGGGTTAGCAATCAGCCCCAGCATTTT
TRBJ2-2 | TRBD2 | TRBV9 | - | CASSVVPSGGPNTGELFF | TGTGCCAGCAGCGTAGTTCCTAGCGGGGGGCCGAACACCGGGGAGCTGTTTTTT
TRBJ2-7 | TRBD2 | TRBV30 | - | CAWSVALALEQYF | TGTGCCTGGAGTGTAGCACTAGCGCTCGAGCAGTACTTC
TRBJ1-1 | - | TRBV19 | - | CASTPPGSDTEAFF | TGTGCCAGTACCCCCCCCGGTTCTGACACTGAAGCTTTCTTT
TRBJ1-2 | - | TRBV7-2 | - | CASSLLRRGYGYTF | TGTGCCAGCAGCTTATTAAGAAGGGGCTATGGCTACACCTTC
TRBJ1-2 | TRBD1 | TRBV7-9 | - | CASSHSPTTGTGGRGYTF | TGTGCCAGCAGCCATAGCCCCACCACCGGGACAGGGGGCCGGGGCTACACCTTC
TRBJ2-7 | TRBD1 | TRBV5-1 | - | CASSGDRDRVLREQYF | TGCGCCAGCAGCGGAGACCGGGACAGGGTACTCCGGGAGCAGTACTTC
TRBJ2-2 | - | TRBV6-7 | once | CASREVIFRANTGELFF | TGTGCCAGCAGGGAGGTAATCTTTCGCGCGAACACCGGGGAGCTGTTTTTT
TRBJ2-1 | TRBD2 | TRBV14 | - | CASSLKPGLAGGPGSYNEQFF | TGTGCCAGCAGCTTAAAACCGGGACTAGCGGGGGGGCCAGGGTCCTACAATGAGCAGTTCTTC
TRBJ1-1 | TRBD1 | TRBV10-3 | - | CAISASDREAFF | TGTGCCATCAGTGCCTCGGACAGGGAAGCTTTCTTT